This is a list of T cell receptor beta chains from one sample in a study of OX40 agonist ivuxolimab in advanced cancers. Sequenced by immunoSEQ multiplex PCR; TCRdb stores in-frame clones only, minus some. Seen here are more than 35,000 clones, 70% to 90% observed once, and the top ten hold approximately 2.4%. Sample: CD4+ or CD8+ T cells sorted from blood, taken in a trial of the OX40 agonist ivuxolimab. These receptors came from an adult with an advanced solid tumor such as melanoma, head and neck, liver or kidney cancer. CDR3s include the opening cysteine and the closing phenylalanine or tryptophan. The D gene is left open where the match is weak. Size is omitted from some rows. Given values are once, few, many or a class for expanded clones.

j_gene	v_gene	d_gene	abundance	CDR3nt	CDR3aa
TRBJ1-1	TRBV4-2	.	few	TGTGCCAGCAGCCAAGCTGACAGGAAAGTCACTGAAGCTTTCTTT	CASSQADRKVTEAFF
TRBJ1-2	TRBV5-1	TRBD1	.	TGCGCCAGCAGCTCCCTTAAAGGACAGGGGGCCGGTGCTAACTATGGCCACACCTTC	CASSSLKGQGAGANYGHTF
TRBJ2-7	TRBV9	TRBD2	.	TGTGCCAGCAGTCCCGGGACTAGTCCAATGTACGAGCAGTACTTC	CASSPGTSPMYEQYF
TRBJ1-3	TRBV30	.	.	TGTGCCTGGAGTCCGGGGGCTACTGGAAACACCATATATTTT	CAWSPGATGNTIYF
TRBJ1-5	TRBV15	.	.	TGTGCCACCTCGACAGCGCCTGCCACTCAGCCCCAGCATTTT	CATSTAPATQPQHF
TRBJ2-3	TRBV19	.	.	TGTGCCAGTAGTATATGGGATACGCAGTATTTT	CASSIWDTQYF
TRBJ2-1	TRBV10-3	TRBD2	once	TGTGCCATCAGTGGGGAGGGCCACTCCCTAATTGAGCAGTTCTTC	CAISGEGHSLIEQFF
TRBJ1-3	TRBV5-4	.	.	TGTGCCAGCAGCCAGGAAAGGGGCCCTGGAAACACCATATATTTT	CASSQERGPGNTIYF
TRBJ2-3	TRBV10-3	.	once	TGTGCCATCAGCCTTTCACAGGGCAGCACAGATACGCAGTATTTT	CAISLSQGSTDTQYF
TRBJ1-1	TRBV29-1	.	.	TGCAGCGTCCGAAGGGACTCGAACACTGAAGCTTTCTTT	CSVRRDSNTEAFF